The clone carrying this TCR beta chain has a count of ten or more. Its antigen is still unknown. Unique molecular identifiers were incorporated during preparation of the TCRbeta library. MiXCR was run by TCRdb on the PCR reads, yielding one entry per CDR3 protein. The sample contains roughly 48,000 distinct CDR3 sequences, roughly 5% of which appear only once. The sample comes from a study of T-cell reconstitution after alpha-beta-depleted transplantation in children. Study-wide findings and caveats: The high TCRbeta diversity at day 60 in some patients came from surviving recipient T cells and thymic progenitors. Alpha-beta T cells present about two months after transplant were reported to originate from several hundred expanded graft clones. From newly produced T cells came most of the T-cell counts and diversity one year after transplant.

The CDR3 consists of 15 residues. V lost 6 bases and J 0 bases, leaving 11 bases between the germline ends. This rearrangement joins TRBV12-3 or TRBV12-4 to TRBJ2-2, with a weak D call TRBD1 (6 bases). The specimen comprised PBMCs, mostly from graft donor cells, sampled 60 days after TCRalphabeta/CD19-depleted stem cell transplant. This clonotype was obtained from a female patient under 10 years old who had a stem cell transplant for aplastic anemia, so the T cells may come from the graft donor. As DNA, the CDR3 is TGTGCCAGCAGAGCCGGGACAACGAACACCGGGGAGCTGTTTTTT. Its protein is CASRAGTTNTGELFF.